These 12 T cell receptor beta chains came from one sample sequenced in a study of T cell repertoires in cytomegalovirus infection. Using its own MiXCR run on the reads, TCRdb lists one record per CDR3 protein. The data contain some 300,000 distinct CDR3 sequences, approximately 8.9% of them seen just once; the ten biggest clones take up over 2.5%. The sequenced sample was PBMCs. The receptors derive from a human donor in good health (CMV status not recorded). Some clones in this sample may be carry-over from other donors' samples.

CDR3 in amino acids: CASGTFRGSSYNEQFF. The CDR3 coding sequence is TGTGCCAGCGGGACTTTCAGGGGAAGCTCCTACAATGAGCAGTTCTTC. The chain joins TRBV7-6 to TRBJ2-1; D possibly matches TRBD1 or TRBD2 (6 bases each). This CDR3 has 16 amino acids. Germline values: CDR1 SGHVS, CDR2 FNYEAQ. V gave up 8 bases and J gave up 0 bases, with 17 bases separating them.

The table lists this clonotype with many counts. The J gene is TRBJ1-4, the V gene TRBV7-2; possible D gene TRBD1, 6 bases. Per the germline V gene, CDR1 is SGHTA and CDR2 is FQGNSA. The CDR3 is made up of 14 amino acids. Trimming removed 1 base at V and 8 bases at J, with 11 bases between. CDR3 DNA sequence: TGTGCCAGCAGCTTAGAAGGGGGGCACGAAAAACTGTTTTTT. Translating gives CASSLEGGHEKLFF. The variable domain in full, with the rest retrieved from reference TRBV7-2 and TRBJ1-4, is GAGVSQSPSNKVTEKGKDVELRCDPISGHTALYWYRQSLGQGLEFLIYFQGNSAPDKSGLPSDRFSAERTGGSVSTLTIQRTQQEDSAVYLCASSLEGGHEKLFFGSGTQLSVL.

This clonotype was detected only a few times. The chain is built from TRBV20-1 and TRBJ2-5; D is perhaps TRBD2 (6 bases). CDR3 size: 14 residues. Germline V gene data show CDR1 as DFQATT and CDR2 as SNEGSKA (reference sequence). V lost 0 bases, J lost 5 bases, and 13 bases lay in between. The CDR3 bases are TGCAGTGCTAGAGATACGGGACTCGGGGAGACCCAGTACTTC. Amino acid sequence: CSARDTGLGETQYF.

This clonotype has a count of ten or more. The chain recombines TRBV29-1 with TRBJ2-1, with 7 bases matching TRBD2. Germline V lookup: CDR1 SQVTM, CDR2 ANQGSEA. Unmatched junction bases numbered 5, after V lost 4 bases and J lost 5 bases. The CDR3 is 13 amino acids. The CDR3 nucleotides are TGCAGCGTTGCGTCTAGCGGAAACAATGAGCAGTTCTTC. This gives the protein CSVASSGNNEQFF.

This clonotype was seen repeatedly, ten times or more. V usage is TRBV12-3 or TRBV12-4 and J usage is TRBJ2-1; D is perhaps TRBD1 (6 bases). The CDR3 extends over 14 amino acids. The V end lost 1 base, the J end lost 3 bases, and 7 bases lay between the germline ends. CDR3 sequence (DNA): TGTGCCAGCAGTTTAGTCAGGGGCTACAATGAGCAGTTCTTC. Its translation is CASSLVRGYNEQFF.

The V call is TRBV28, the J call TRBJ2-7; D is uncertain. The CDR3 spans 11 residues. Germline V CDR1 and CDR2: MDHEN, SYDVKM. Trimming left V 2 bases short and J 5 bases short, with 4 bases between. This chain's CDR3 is CASSLEHEQYF. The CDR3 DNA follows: TGTGCCAGCAGTTTAGAACACGAGCAGTACTTC.

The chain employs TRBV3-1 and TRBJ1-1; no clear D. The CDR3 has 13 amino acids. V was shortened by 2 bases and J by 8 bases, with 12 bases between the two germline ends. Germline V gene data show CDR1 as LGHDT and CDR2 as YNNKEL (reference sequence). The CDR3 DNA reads TGTGCCAGCAGCCAACGCAGAGTAGAAGAAGCTTTCTTT. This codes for CASSQRRVEEAFF.

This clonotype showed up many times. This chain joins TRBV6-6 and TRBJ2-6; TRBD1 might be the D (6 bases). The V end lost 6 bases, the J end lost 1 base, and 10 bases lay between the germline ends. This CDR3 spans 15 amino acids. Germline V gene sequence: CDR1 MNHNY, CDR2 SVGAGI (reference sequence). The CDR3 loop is CASSLDRSGANVLTF. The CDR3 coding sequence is TGTGCCAGCAGCTTAGACAGGTCTGGGGCCAACGTCCTGACTTTC.

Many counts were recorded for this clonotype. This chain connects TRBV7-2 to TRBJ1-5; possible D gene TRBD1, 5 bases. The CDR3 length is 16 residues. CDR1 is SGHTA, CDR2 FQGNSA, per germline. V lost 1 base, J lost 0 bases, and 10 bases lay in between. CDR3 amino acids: CASSLEGTYSNQPQHF. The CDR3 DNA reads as TGTGCCAGCAGCTTAGAAGGGACCTATAGCAATCAGCCCCAGCATTTT.

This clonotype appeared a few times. This chain's CDR3 is CASSMGQAANSPLHF. DNA of the CDR3: TGTGCCAGTAGTATGGGACAGGCCGCTAATTCACCCCTCCACTTT. The chain uses TRBV19 and TRBJ1-6; 8 bases align to TRBD1. The CDR3 spans 15 residues. With V trimmed by 3 bases and J by 6 bases, 4 bases remained unmatched. Per germline, CDR1 LNHDA and CDR2 SQIVND (reference sequence).

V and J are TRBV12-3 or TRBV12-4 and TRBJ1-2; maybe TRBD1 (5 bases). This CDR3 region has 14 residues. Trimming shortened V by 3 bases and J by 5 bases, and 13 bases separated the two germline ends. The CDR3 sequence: CASSFSGPVYGYTF. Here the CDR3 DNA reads TGTGCCAGCAGTTTTTCGGGACCAGTATATGGCTACACCTTC.

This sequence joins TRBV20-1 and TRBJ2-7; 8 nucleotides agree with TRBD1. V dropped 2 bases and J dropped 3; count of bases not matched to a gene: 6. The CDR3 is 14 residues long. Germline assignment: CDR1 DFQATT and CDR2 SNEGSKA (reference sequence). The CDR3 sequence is CSARQGAGNYEQYF. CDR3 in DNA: TGCAGTGCTAGACAGGGGGCGGGTAACTACGAGCAGTACTTC.